Listed below are T cell receptor beta chains from one sample, sequenced in a study of Ad26.COV2.S vaccination and SARS-CoV-2 variants. The repertoire was sequenced with immunoSEQ multiplex PCR; TCRdb's copy has only in-frame clones and lacks some. The table shows 150,000 to 200,000 clones, with roughly 85% occurring only once. Specimen: peripheral blood, collected after recovery from COVID-19. The source of these receptors is a human donor who had recovered from COVID-19. Each CDR3 is given with its conserved first and last residue. The order of the fields is D gene, clone size, J gene, V gene, CDR3 protein, CDR3 DNA. The D gene is left open where the match is weak. Clone size is not always given. Where it is, it says once, few, many or a class for expanded clones.

D gene: -; clone size: -; J gene: TRBJ2-7; V gene: TRBV18; CDR3 protein: CASSPLAYTYEQYF; CDR3 DNA: TGTGCCAGCTCACCACTCGCATATACCTACGAGCAGTACTTC
D gene: -; clone size: -; J gene: TRBJ1-2; V gene: TRBV11-2; CDR3 protein: CASSLDQGRDGYTF; CDR3 DNA: TGTGCCAGCAGCTTAGATCAGGGTAGGGATGGCTACACCTTC
D gene: -; clone size: -; J gene: TRBJ1-1; V gene: TRBV6-6; CDR3 protein: CASTIVGGGLEAFF; CDR3 DNA: TGTGCCAGCACCATTGTGGGGGGCGGGTTGGAAGCTTTCTTT
D gene: TRBD2; clone size: -; J gene: TRBJ2-3; V gene: TRBV5-6; CDR3 protein: CASSPFLQTSGGDTQYF; CDR3 DNA: TGTGCCAGCAGTCCCTTCCTTCAGACTAGCGGGGGAGATACGCAGTATTTT
D gene: -; clone size: few; J gene: TRBJ1-5; V gene: TRBV19; CDR3 protein: CACTGLSDSNQPQHF; CDR3 DNA: TGTGCCTGTACAGGGCTATCTGATAGCAATCAGCCCCAGCATTTT
D gene: -; clone size: -; J gene: TRBJ2-5; V gene: TRBV5-1; CDR3 protein: CASSLSGQETQYF; CDR3 DNA: TGCGCCAGCAGCTTGAGCGGCCAAGAGACCCAGTACTTC
D gene: -; clone size: -; J gene: TRBJ2-5; V gene: TRBV5-6; CDR3 protein: CASSLTQETQYF; CDR3 DNA: TGTGCCAGCAGCTTAACACAAGAGACCCAGTACTTC
D gene: -; clone size: -; J gene: TRBJ1-2; V gene: TRBV7-2; CDR3 protein: CASSKRPAGTNHYGYTF; CDR3 DNA: TGTGCCAGCAGCAAGAGACCAGCCGGGACAAATCATTATGGCTACACCTTC
D gene: TRBD1; clone size: -; J gene: TRBJ1-3; V gene: TRBV5-1; CDR3 protein: CASSPRDSSSGNTIYF; CDR3 DNA: TGCGCCAGCAGCCCCCGGGACAGCTCCTCTGGAAACACCATATATTTT
D gene: -; clone size: -; J gene: TRBJ1-2; V gene: TRBV6-5; CDR3 protein: CASRPPGHPGGYTF; CDR3 DNA: TGTGCCAGCAGACCCCCTGGACATCCCGGGGGCTACACCTTC
D gene: -; clone size: -; J gene: TRBJ2-2; V gene: TRBV3-1/TRBV3-2; CDR3 protein: CASSQEHRTNTGELFF; CDR3 DNA: TGTGCCAGCAGCCAAGAACACAGAACGAACACCGGGGAGCTGTTTTTT
D gene: -; clone size: -; J gene: TRBJ2-5; V gene: TRBV7-7; CDR3 protein: CASSLGQGTQETQYF; CDR3 DNA: TGTGCCAGCAGCTTAGGTCAGGGAACCCAAGAGACCCAGTACTTC
D gene: -; clone size: -; J gene: TRBJ2-1; V gene: TRBV7-9; CDR3 protein: CASSLGGPQFF; CDR3 DNA: TGTGCCAGCAGCTTAGGGGGCCCGCAGTTCTTC
D gene: -; clone size: -; J gene: TRBJ2-7; V gene: TRBV18; CDR3 protein: CASSPREDSSYEQYF; CDR3 DNA: TGTGCCAGCTCACCACGGGAGGATAGCTCCTACGAGCAGTACTTC
D gene: TRBD2; clone size: once; J gene: TRBJ2-1; V gene: TRBV6-6; CDR3 protein: CASSYSGGVNEQFF; CDR3 DNA: TGTGCCAGCAGTTACTCGGGGGGGGTCAATGAGCAGTTCTTC
D gene: -; clone size: -; J gene: TRBJ2-2; V gene: TRBV11-2; CDR3 protein: CASSLSPGARVGELFF; CDR3 DNA: TGTGCCAGCAGCCTCAGCCCGGGGGCTAGGGTCGGGGAGCTGTTTTTT
D gene: -; clone size: -; J gene: TRBJ1-5; V gene: TRBV6-4; CDR3 protein: CASSEFGGGQPQHF; CDR3 DNA: TGTGCCAGCAGTGAATTTGGGGGCGGACAGCCCCAGCATTTT
D gene: -; clone size: -; J gene: TRBJ1-6; V gene: TRBV2; CDR3 protein: CASSEGKKDNSPLHF; CDR3 DNA: TGTGCCAGCAGTGAAGGGAAAAAGGATAATTCACCCCTCCACTTT
D gene: -; clone size: -; J gene: TRBJ1-6; V gene: TRBV7-2; CDR3 protein: CASSERGSSPLHF; CDR3 DNA: TGTGCCAGCAGCGAGAGAGGGAGTTCACCCCTCCACTTT
D gene: TRBD2; clone size: -; J gene: TRBJ2-3; V gene: TRBV4-2; CDR3 protein: CASSQDPGTRSTDTQYF; CDR3 DNA: TGTGCCAGCAGCCAGGATCCCGGGACTAGGAGCACAGATACGCAGTATTTT
D gene: -; clone size: -; J gene: TRBJ2-7; V gene: TRBV5-6; CDR3 protein: CASSLGESYEQYF; CDR3 DNA: TGTGCCAGCAGCTTGGGGGAAAGCTACGAGCAGTACTTC
D gene: TRBD2; clone size: -; J gene: TRBJ2-7; V gene: TRBV7-2; CDR3 protein: CASSLVSGGGEQYF; CDR3 DNA: TGTGCCAGCAGCTTAGTATCGGGAGGAGGCGAGCAGTACTTC
D gene: TRBD1; clone size: once; J gene: TRBJ2-4; V gene: TRBV6-6; CDR3 protein: CASSPSGQLRLGDNENIQYF; CDR3 DNA: TGTGCCAGCAGTCCCTCGGGACAGCTTAGATTAGGGGACAATGAAAACATTCAGTACTTC
D gene: -; clone size: -; J gene: TRBJ1-5; V gene: TRBV4-1; CDR3 protein: CASSHPAPGEQQPQHF; CDR3 DNA: TGCGCCAGCAGCCACCCCGCCCCGGGGGAACAACAGCCCCAGCATTTT
D gene: -; clone size: -; J gene: TRBJ2-7; V gene: TRBV11-3; CDR3 protein: CASSFGHEQYF; CDR3 DNA: TGTGCCAGCAGCTTTGGACACGAGCAGTACTTC
D gene: -; clone size: -; J gene: TRBJ2-1; V gene: TRBV2; CDR3 protein: CAGKTGRAFYNEQFF; CDR3 DNA: TGTGCCGGAAAAACAGGGAGGGCTTTTTACAATGAGCAGTTCTTC
D gene: -; clone size: -; J gene: TRBJ2-3; V gene: TRBV18; CDR3 protein: CASSRVRVDTDTQYF; CDR3 DNA: TGTGCCAGCTCACGGGTCAGGGTAGACACAGATACGCAGTATTTT
D gene: -; clone size: -; J gene: TRBJ1-1; V gene: TRBV7-2; CDR3 protein: CASSLSGLNTEAFF; CDR3 DNA: TGTGCCAGCAGCTTATCAGGGTTGAACACTGAAGCTTTCTTT
D gene: TRBD2; clone size: -; J gene: TRBJ2-5; V gene: TRBV7-2; CDR3 protein: CASSRLAERETQYF; CDR3 DNA: TGTGCCAGCAGCAGACTAGCGGAGAGGGAGACCCAGTACTTC
D gene: -; clone size: once; J gene: TRBJ1-2; V gene: TRBV5-1; CDR3 protein: CASSLVSQPTNYGYTF; CDR3 DNA: TGCGCCAGCAGCTTGGTGTCTCAGCCAACTAACTATGGCTACACCTTC
D gene: -; clone size: few; J gene: TRBJ1-5; V gene: TRBV30; CDR3 protein: CAWSPAKHQPQHF; CDR3 DNA: TGTGCCTGGAGTCCGGCCAAGCATCAGCCCCAGCATTTT
D gene: -; clone size: -; J gene: TRBJ1-2; V gene: TRBV25-1; CDR3 protein: CASSLGGGGYTF; CDR3 DNA: TGTGCCAGCAGCTTGGGGGGGGGTGGCTACACCTTC
D gene: TRBD1; clone size: -; J gene: TRBJ1-3; V gene: TRBV6-6; CDR3 protein: CASSSGTGAGDTIYF; CDR3 DNA: TGTGCCAGCAGTTCCGGGACAGGGGCTGGGGACACCATATATTTT
D gene: -; clone size: -; J gene: TRBJ2-7; V gene: TRBV19; CDR3 protein: CASSISQGSSYEQYF; CDR3 DNA: TGTGCCAGTAGTATTTCGCAGGGGTCGTCCTACGAGCAGTACTTC
D gene: -; clone size: -; J gene: TRBJ1-2; V gene: TRBV30; CDR3 protein: CAWSAGGFANYGYTF; CDR3 DNA: TGTGCCTGGAGTGCCGGGGGTTTTGCTAACTATGGCTACACCTTC
D gene: -; clone size: -; J gene: TRBJ1-6; V gene: TRBV6-5; CDR3 protein: CASSYTKQESDSPLHF; CDR3 DNA: TGTGCCAGCAGTTACACTAAACAGGAATCAGATTCACCCCTCCACTTT
D gene: TRBD1; clone size: once; J gene: TRBJ1-6; V gene: TRBV5-1; CDR3 protein: CASSSGQGEDSPLHF; CDR3 DNA: TGCGCCAGCAGCTCCGGACAGGGCGAGGATTCACCCCTCCACTTT
D gene: -; clone size: -; J gene: TRBJ2-1; V gene: TRBV4-1; CDR3 protein: CASSQGNNEQFF; CDR3 DNA: TGCGCCAGCAGCCAGGGAAACAATGAGCAGTTCTTC
D gene: -; clone size: -; J gene: TRBJ2-4; V gene: TRBV2; CDR3 protein: CASSDSIGNGQYF; CDR3 DNA: TGTGCCAGCAGTGATAGTATCGGCAACGGTCAGTACTTC
D gene: -; clone size: -; J gene: TRBJ2-3; V gene: TRBV21-1; CDR3 protein: CASSKGYNPCTDTQYF; CDR3 DNA: TGTGCCAGCAGCAAAGGGTATAACCCATGCACAGATACGCAGTATTTT
D gene: -; clone size: -; J gene: TRBJ1-1; V gene: TRBV2; CDR3 protein: CASSELAPASNTEAFF; CDR3 DNA: TGTGCCAGCAGTGAACTCGCTCCAGCCTCGAACACTGAAGCTTTCTTT
D gene: TRBD1; clone size: once; J gene: TRBJ2-7; V gene: TRBV6-9; CDR3 protein: CASSCGRGLYEQYF; CDR3 DNA: TGTGCCAGCAGTTGTGGCAGGGGGCTCTACGAGCAGTACTTC
D gene: TRBD2; clone size: -; J gene: TRBJ2-1; V gene: TRBV9; CDR3 protein: CASSTRLAGGPNNEQFF; CDR3 DNA: TGTGCCAGCAGCACTCGACTAGCGGGGGGACCTAATAATGAGCAGTTCTTC
D gene: -; clone size: -; J gene: TRBJ1-6; V gene: TRBV6-4; CDR3 protein: CASSEDPVRNSPLHF; CDR3 DNA: TGTGCCAGCAGTGAAGATCCAGTTAGAAATTCACCCCTCCACTTT
D gene: TRBD1; clone size: -; J gene: TRBJ1-4; V gene: TRBV25-1; CDR3 protein: CASSDPRQGNEKLFF; CDR3 DNA: TGTGCCAGCAGTGACCCTCGACAGGGGAATGAAAAACTGTTTTTT
D gene: -; clone size: -; J gene: TRBJ2-7; V gene: TRBV29-1; CDR3 protein: CSVEDRTDIYEQYF; CDR3 DNA: TGCAGCGTTGAAGACCGGACAGATATCTACGAGCAGTACTTC
D gene: -; clone size: -; J gene: TRBJ2-5; V gene: TRBV7-2; CDR3 protein: CASSLVGGRRETQYF; CDR3 DNA: TGTGCCAGCAGCTTAGTAGGGGGACGCCGGGAGACCCAGTACTTC
D gene: -; clone size: -; J gene: TRBJ2-3; V gene: TRBV3-1/TRBV3-2; CDR3 protein: CASSQGTFTSTDTQYF; CDR3 DNA: TGTGCCAGCAGCCAAGGGACTTTTACTAGCACAGATACGCAGTATTTT
D gene: TRBD1; clone size: -; J gene: TRBJ1-2; V gene: TRBV19; CDR3 protein: CASSQTGGLGYTF; CDR3 DNA: TGTGCCAGTAGCCAGACAGGGGGCCTTGGCTACACCTTC
D gene: TRBD2; clone size: -; J gene: TRBJ2-5; V gene: TRBV6-5; CDR3 protein: CASGGLQETQYF; CDR3 DNA: TGTGCCAGCGGGGGACTACAAGAGACCCAGTACTTC
D gene: TRBD2; clone size: -; J gene: TRBJ2-7; V gene: TRBV7-9; CDR3 protein: CASSLGLGLAGGYEQYF; CDR3 DNA: TGTGCCAGCAGCTTAGGCCTGGGGCTAGCGGGGGGGTACGAGCAGTACTTC
D gene: TRBD2; clone size: once; J gene: TRBJ2-3; V gene: TRBV3-1/TRBV3-2; CDR3 protein: CASSFGLAVRDTQYF; CDR3 DNA: TGTGCCAGCAGTTTCGGACTAGCGGTACGAGATACGCAGTATTTT
D gene: -; clone size: -; J gene: TRBJ1-1; V gene: TRBV5-1; CDR3 protein: CASSTSLGVTEAFF; CDR3 DNA: TGCGCCAGCAGCACGTCACTAGGGGTCACTGAAGCTTTCTTT
D gene: -; clone size: -; J gene: TRBJ2-5; V gene: TRBV12-3/TRBV12-4; CDR3 protein: CASSLRHQETQYF; CDR3 DNA: TGTGCCAGCAGTTTGCGGCACCAAGAGACCCAGTACTTC
D gene: TRBD2; clone size: -; J gene: TRBJ2-2; V gene: TRBV28; CDR3 protein: CASSLGGTNTGELFF; CDR3 DNA: TGTGCCAGCAGTTTGGGGGGGACGAACACCGGGGAGCTGTTTTTT
D gene: TRBD2; clone size: -; J gene: TRBJ2-3; V gene: TRBV2; CDR3 protein: CASKGLAGGLVDTQYF; CDR3 DNA: TGTGCCAGCAAGGGACTAGCGGGGGGGCTTGTAGATACGCAGTATTTT
D gene: TRBD1; clone size: -; J gene: TRBJ1-1; V gene: TRBV27; CDR3 protein: CASSLFGTGYPEAFF; CDR3 DNA: TGTGCCAGCAGTTTATTCGGGACAGGGTACCCTGAAGCTTTCTTT
D gene: TRBD1; clone size: -; J gene: TRBJ2-3; V gene: TRBV4-1; CDR3 protein: CASSQERGGIDTQYF; CDR3 DNA: TGCGCCAGCAGCCAAGAGCGAGGGGGCATAGATACGCAGTATTTT